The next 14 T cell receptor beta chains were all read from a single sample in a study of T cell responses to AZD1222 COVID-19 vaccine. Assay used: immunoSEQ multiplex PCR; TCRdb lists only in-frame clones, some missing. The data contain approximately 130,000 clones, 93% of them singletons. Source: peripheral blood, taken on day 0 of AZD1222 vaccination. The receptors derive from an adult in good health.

In DNA form, the CDR3 reads TGTGCCAGCAGCTGGGCGAGGGGTGCGGGAGTGGCGTACGAGCAGTACTTC. Its protein product is CASSWARGAGVAYEQYF. The J gene is TRBJ2-7, the V gene TRBV4-2; 7 nucleotides agree with TRBD2. The CDR3 covers 17 residues. V lost 5 bases and J lost 4; bases outside the gene matches: 17. Germline CDR1 is LGHNA and CDR2 is YNFKEQ.

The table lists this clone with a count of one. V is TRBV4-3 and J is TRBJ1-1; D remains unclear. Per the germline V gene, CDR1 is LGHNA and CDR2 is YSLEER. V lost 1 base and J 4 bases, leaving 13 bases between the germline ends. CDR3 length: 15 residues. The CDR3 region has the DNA TGCGCCAGCAGCCAAGCGCCCAAAAGGATCACTGAAGCTTTCTTT. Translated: CASSQAPKRITEAFF.

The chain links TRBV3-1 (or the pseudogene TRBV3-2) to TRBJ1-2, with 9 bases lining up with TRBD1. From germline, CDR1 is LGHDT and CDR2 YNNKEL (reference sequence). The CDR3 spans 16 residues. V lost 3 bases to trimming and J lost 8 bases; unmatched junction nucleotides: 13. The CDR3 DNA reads TGTGCCAGCAGCCAGGGGGACAGGGCCTTTAAAGGCGGCTACACCTTC. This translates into CASSQGDRAFKGGYTF.

The DNA for the CDR3 is TGTGCCAGCAGCTTAGTGGGGGATTCACCCCTCCACTTT. Translated: CASSLVGDSPLHF. The rearrangement uses TRBV7-6 and TRBJ1-6; possible D gene TRBD1, 5 bases. Germline CDR1 reads SGHVS; CDR2 reads FNYEAQ. The CDR3 is 13 amino acids. Deletions cut 1 base from V and 8 bases from J, with 6 bases between.

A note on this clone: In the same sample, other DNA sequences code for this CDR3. The CDR3 DNA is TGTGCCAGCAGCCCCCTCGGAGATACGCAGTATTTT. Translating it yields CASSPLGDTQYF. The chain employs TRBV7-2 and TRBJ2-3; D ambiguous. Germline assignment: CDR1 SGHTA and CDR2 FQGNSA. The CDR3 covers 12 residues. Trimming took off 5 bases at V and 5 bases at J, with 8 bases between the two ends.

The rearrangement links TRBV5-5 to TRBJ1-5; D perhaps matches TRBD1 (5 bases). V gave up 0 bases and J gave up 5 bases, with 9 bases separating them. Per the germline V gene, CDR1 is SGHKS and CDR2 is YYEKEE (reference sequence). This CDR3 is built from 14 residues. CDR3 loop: CASSLEQVDQPQHF. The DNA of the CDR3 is TGTGCCAGCAGCTTGGAACAGGTTGATCAGCCCCAGCATTTT.

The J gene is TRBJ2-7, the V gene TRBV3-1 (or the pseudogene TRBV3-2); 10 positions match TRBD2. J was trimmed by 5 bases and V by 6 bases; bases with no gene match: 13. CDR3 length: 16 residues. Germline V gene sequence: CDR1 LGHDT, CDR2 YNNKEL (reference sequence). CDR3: CASSRRGAGGRDEQYF. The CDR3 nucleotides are TGTGCCAGCAGTCGACGAGGAGCGGGAGGGCGGGACGAGCAGTACTTC.

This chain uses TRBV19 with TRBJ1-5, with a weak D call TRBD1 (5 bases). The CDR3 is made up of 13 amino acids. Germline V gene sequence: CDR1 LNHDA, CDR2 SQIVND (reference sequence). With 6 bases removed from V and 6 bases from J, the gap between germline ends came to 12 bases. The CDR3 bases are TGTGCCAGTAGCGAGGGGAAATTTCAGCCCCAGCATTTT. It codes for CASSEGKFQPQHF.

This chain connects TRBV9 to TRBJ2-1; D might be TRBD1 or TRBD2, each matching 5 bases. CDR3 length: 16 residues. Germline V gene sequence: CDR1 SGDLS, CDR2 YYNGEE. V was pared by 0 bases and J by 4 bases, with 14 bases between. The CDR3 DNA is TGTGCCAGCAGCGTAGAAGGCAGGGACGGTTACAATGAGCAGTTCTTC. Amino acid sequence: CASSVEGRDGYNEQFF.

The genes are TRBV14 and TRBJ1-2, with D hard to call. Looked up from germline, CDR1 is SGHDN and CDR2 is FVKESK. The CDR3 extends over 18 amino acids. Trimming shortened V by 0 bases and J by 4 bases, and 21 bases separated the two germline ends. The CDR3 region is CASSQDSAGVDPSYGYTF. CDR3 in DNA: TGTGCCAGCAGCCAAGATTCGGCAGGTGTGGACCCTAGCTATGGCTACACCTTC.

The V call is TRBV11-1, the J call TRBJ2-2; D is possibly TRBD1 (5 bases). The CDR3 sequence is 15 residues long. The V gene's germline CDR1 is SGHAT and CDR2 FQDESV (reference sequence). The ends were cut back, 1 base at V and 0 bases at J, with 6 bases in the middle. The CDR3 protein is CASSLGTPNTGELFF. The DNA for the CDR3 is TGTGCCAGCAGCTTAGGGACACCGAACACCGGGGAGCTGTTTTTT.

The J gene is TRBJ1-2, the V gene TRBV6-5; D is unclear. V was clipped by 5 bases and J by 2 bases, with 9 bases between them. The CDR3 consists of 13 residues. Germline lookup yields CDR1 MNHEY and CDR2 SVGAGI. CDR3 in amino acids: CASSQDGNYGYTF. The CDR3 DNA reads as TGTGCCAGCAGTCAGGACGGAAACTATGGCTACACCTTC.

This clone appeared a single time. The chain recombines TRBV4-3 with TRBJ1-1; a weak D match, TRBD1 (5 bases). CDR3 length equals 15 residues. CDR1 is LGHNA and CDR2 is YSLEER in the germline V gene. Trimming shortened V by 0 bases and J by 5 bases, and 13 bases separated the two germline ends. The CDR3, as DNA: TGCGCCAGCAGCCAAGACAGCCAGGGTCGTACTGAAGCTTTCTTT. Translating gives CASSQDSQGRTEAFF.

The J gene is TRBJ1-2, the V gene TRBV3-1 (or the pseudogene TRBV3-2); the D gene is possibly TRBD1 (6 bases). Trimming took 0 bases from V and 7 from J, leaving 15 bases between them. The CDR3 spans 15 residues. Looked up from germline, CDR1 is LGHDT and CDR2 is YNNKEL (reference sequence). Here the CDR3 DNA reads TGTGCCAGCAGCCAAGAGCGGGGACACCAAGGTGGCTACACCTTC. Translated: CASSQERGHQGGYTF.